This TCR beta chain was captured by sequencing in a study of radiotherapy plus CTLA-4 blockade in lung cancer. Generated by immunoSEQ multiplex PCR, the TCRdb table keeps only in-frame clones and is missing some. The table shows some 60,000 clones, with more than 60% occurring only once. Per the germline V gene, CDR1 is MGHRA and CDR2 is YSYEKL. Losses at the gene ends were 5 bases for V and 5 bases for J; bases not matched to a gene: 8. This CDR3 has 15 residues. The starting material was peripheral blood, obtained from a patient treated with radiotherapy plus ipilimumab. The receptor was isolated from a human donor with non-small cell lung cancer who had a complete response to radiotherapy plus ipilimumab. This chain links TRBV4-1 with TRBJ2-3; 9 nucleotides agree with TRBD2. CDR3 in amino acids: CASSGGAGGGDTQYF. The CDR3 bases are TGCGCCAGCAGCGGAGGGGCGGGAGGGGGAGATACGCAGTATTTT.